The 13 T cell receptor beta chains below were found in one sample sequenced in a study of a mutant IDH1 vaccine in newly diagnosed glioma. Profiling relied on immunoSEQ multiplex PCR, and the TCRdb table lists in-frame clones only, not all of them. The sample lists some 31,000 clones; approximately 83% were seen once. As for time point: week 47, end of study. One vaccine dose held 300 ug of mutant IDH1 20-mer peptide and came with topical imiquimod. These receptors' antigens are unknown. Sequenced material: PBMCs, taken from a glioma patient whose treatment included an IDH1 peptide vaccine. These receptors originate from a man younger than 45 with glioma.

The chain joins TRBV19 to TRBJ2-7, with 13 bases identical to TRBD2. Germline V gives CDR1 LNHDA, CDR2 SQIVND (reference sequence). The CDR3 consists of 18 residues. V shed 7 bases and J 0 bases; nucleotides not matched to a gene: 12. CDR3 amino acids: CASTPEGTSGTSSYEQYF. CDR3 nucleotides: TGTGCCAGTACTCCAGAAGGGACTAGCGGGACTAGCTCCTACGAGCAGTACTTC.

This rearrangement joins TRBV19 to TRBJ1-5; D not resolved. Germline values: CDR1 LNHDA, CDR2 SQIVND (reference sequence). The CDR3 length is 13 residues. Between the trimmed V and J ends, which lost 3 bases and 10 bases, there was a span of 13 bases. The CDR3 is CASSMNAKGPQHF. The CDR3 DNA is TGTGCCAGTAGTATGAACGCGAAGGGTCCCCAGCATTTT. Combining the CDR3 with reference TRBV19 and TRBJ1-5 gives the whole variable domain DGGITQSPKYLFRKEGQNVTLSCEQNLNHDAMYWYRQDPGQGLRLIYYSQIVNDFQKGDIAEGYSVSREKKESFPLTVTSAQKNPTAFYLCASSMNAKGPQHFGDGTRLSIL.

The rearrangement links TRBV5-5 to TRBJ2-2, with TRBD2 identical over 8 bases. There are 16 residues in the CDR3. From germline, CDR1 is SGHKS and CDR2 YYEKEE (reference sequence). The junction had 12 bases not matched to a gene; V was cut back by 7 bases and J by 4 bases. This CDR3 is CASLPQAGGGTGELFF. CDR3 in DNA: TGTGCCAGCCTCCCCCAGGCGGGAGGAGGCACCGGGGAGCTGTTTTTT.

J is TRBJ1-3 and V is TRBV5-1; D unclear. The length of the CDR3 is 16 residues. CDR1 and CDR2 (germline): SGHRS, YFSETQ. V lost 0 bases and J lost 0, with 10 bases in between. CDR3 bases: TGCGCCAGCAGCTTGGGACACAGCAACTCTGGAAACACCATATATTTT. Amino acid sequence: CASSLGHSNSGNTIYF.

The V gene is TRBV2, the J gene TRBJ2-7, with TRBD1 matching over 7 bases. Per germline, CDR1 SNHLY and CDR2 FYNNEI. The CDR3 sequence is 13 residues long. Trimming removed 6 bases from V and 4 bases from J; junction bases left unmatched: 6. DNA of the CDR3: TGTGCCAGCAGACGGGACAGAGAATACGAGCAGTACTTC. Its protein product is CASRRDREYEQYF.

The chain joins TRBV7-2 to TRBJ2-4; 14 bases map to TRBD2. CDR1 SGHTA and CDR2 FQGNSA come from the germline V gene. CDR3 length: 19 residues. V dropped 4 bases and J dropped 0; count of bases not matched to a gene: 8. The CDR3 DNA reads as TGTGCCAGCAGCTCAAGGGGACTAGCGGGGGCAGAAGCCAAAAACATTCAGTACTTC. Amino acid sequence: CASSSRGLAGAEAKNIQYF.

The chain carries TRBV5-3 and TRBJ1-2; TRBD1 matches 11 bases. TRBV5-3 counts as an open reading frame of uncertain function. Trimming took 2 bases from V and 6 from J; bases not matched to a gene: 15. This CDR3 spans 18 amino acids. The CDR3 DNA sequence: TGTGCCAGAAGCTTATCCCGGGACAGGGGGACCCAGACCCATGGCTACACCTTC. Translation: CARSLSRDRGTQTHGYTF.

V and J are TRBV20-1 and TRBJ1-2; D unresolved. The CDR3 extends over 10 amino acids. Germline values: CDR1 DFQATT, CDR2 SNEGSKA (reference sequence). V shed 4 bases and J shed 8 bases, with 8 bases lying between them. The CDR3 sequence: CSANIGGYTF. DNA for the CDR3: TGCAGTGCTAATATAGGGGGCTACACCTTC.

The chain carries TRBV11-2 and TRBJ2-7; weak D call: TRBD1 (6 bases). CDR3 length: 12 amino acids. CDR1 SGHAT and CDR2 FQNNGV come from the germline V gene. V was trimmed by 4 bases and J by 4 bases, leaving 8 bases between them. CDR3 nucleotides: TGTGCCAGCAGCTCCAGGGGTTACGAGCAGTACTTC. Its protein product is CASSSRGYEQYF.

This clone was found a few times. The chain has TRBV2 and TRBJ2-5, with a tentative D call TRBD1 (5 bases). V lost 8 bases and J lost 1, with 11 bases in between. The germline CDR1 and CDR2 sequences are SNHLY and FYNNEI. The CDR3 has 13 amino acids. The CDR3 loop is CASRDRVQETQYF. In nucleotides, the CDR3 is TGTGCCAGCCGCGACAGAGTCCAAGAGACCCAGTACTTC.

In its sample, this clone was seen a few times. The V gene is TRBV7-6, the J gene TRBJ1-5, with D possibly matching TRBD1 (5 bases). CDR1 and CDR2 from the germline V gene are SGHVS and FNYEAQ. V dropped 2 bases and J dropped 8 bases, with 10 bases sitting between them. The CDR3 contains 13 residues. The CDR3 region is CASSLWGDEPQHF. In DNA form, the CDR3 reads TGTGCCAGCAGCTTATGGGGGGATGAGCCCCAGCATTTT.

This clone was seen a handful of times. This chain links TRBV20-1 with TRBJ1-1; D unclear. Per germline, CDR1 DFQATT and CDR2 SNEGSKA (reference sequence). Trimming took off 4 bases at V and 1 base at J, with 4 bases between the two ends. The CDR3 has 11 amino acids. The CDR3, as DNA: TGCAGTGCTACAGAGAACACTGAAGCTTTCTTT. This codes for CSATENTEAFF.

Worth noting for this clone: Within the sample, other DNA sequences also encode this same CDR3. CDR3 sequence: CASRDNYGYTF. CDR3 DNA sequence: TGTGCCAGTAGGGATAACTATGGCTACACCTTC. J is TRBJ1-2 and V is TRBV19, with D unclear. CDR1 LNHDA and CDR2 SQIVND come from the germline V gene (reference sequence). The CDR3 totals 11 residues. The V end was cut by 6 bases, the J end by 1 base, with 3 bases between.